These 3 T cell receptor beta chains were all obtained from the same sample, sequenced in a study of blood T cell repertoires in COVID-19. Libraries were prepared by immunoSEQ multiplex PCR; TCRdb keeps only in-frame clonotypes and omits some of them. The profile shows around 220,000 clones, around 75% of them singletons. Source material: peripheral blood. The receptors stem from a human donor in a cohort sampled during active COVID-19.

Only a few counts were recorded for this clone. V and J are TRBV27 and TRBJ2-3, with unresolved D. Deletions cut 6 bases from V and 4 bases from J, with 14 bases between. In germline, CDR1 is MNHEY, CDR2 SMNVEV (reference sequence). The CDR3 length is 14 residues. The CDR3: CASSLIPQADTQYF. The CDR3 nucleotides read TGTGCCAGCAGCCTTATACCTCAGGCAGATACGCAGTATTTT.

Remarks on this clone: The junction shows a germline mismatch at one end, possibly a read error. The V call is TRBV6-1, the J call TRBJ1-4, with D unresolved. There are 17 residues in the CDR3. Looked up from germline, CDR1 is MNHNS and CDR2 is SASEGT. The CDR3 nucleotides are TGTGCCAGCAGTGCCAACCCACAGCCAACAACGAATGAAAAACTGTTTTTT. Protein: CASSANPQPTTNEKLFF.

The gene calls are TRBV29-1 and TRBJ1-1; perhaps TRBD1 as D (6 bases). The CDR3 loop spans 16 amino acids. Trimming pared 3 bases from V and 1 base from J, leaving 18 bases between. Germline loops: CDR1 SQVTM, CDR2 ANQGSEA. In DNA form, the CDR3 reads TGCAGCGTTGAGAGGGGTCCGACAGGACGGAACACTGAAGCTTTCTTT. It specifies CSVERGPTGRNTEAFF.